A selection of T cell receptor beta chains follows, all from one sample in a study of CD8+CD57+ T cells in acquired aplastic anemia. TCRdb reanalysed the reads using MiXCR and keeps one entry per CDR3 protein. The sample lists under 200,000 distinct CDR3 sequences, approximately 52% occurring once. Material for sequencing was sorted CD4+, CD8+, or CD8+CD57+ T cells (not recorded which) from PBMCs. These receptors were taken from a human donor with aplastic anemia. Each CDR3 is given with its conserved first and last residue. A D gene is named only where the DNA matches it firmly. Not every row has a clone size; where given, it reads once, few, many or a size class.

V gene: TRBV29-1; D gene: NA; J gene: TRBJ2-1; clone size: NA; CDR3 DNA: TGCAGCGTTGCAACACAGGCCTACAATGAGCAGTTCTTC; CDR3 protein: CSVATQAYNEQFF
V gene: TRBV2; D gene: NA; J gene: TRBJ2-7; clone size: NA; CDR3 DNA: TGTGCCAGCAGTACGGACCTGGGTTCACCCCGCTACGAGCAGTACTTC; CDR3 protein: CASSTDLGSPRYEQYF
V gene: TRBV10-3; D gene: NA; J gene: TRBJ2-7; clone size: once; CDR3 DNA: TGTGCCACCAGGGACGGCCCGACCTACGAGCAGTACTTC; CDR3 protein: CATRDGPTYEQYF
V gene: TRBV10-3; D gene: NA; J gene: TRBJ1-6; clone size: NA; CDR3 DNA: TGTGCCATCAGTATGACCGAGGGAAATTCACCCCTCCACTTT; CDR3 protein: CAISMTEGNSPLHF
V gene: TRBV20-1; D gene: NA; J gene: TRBJ2-3; clone size: many; CDR3 DNA: TGCAGTGCTAGGCTCCCGGGACGTAGCACAGATACGCAGTATTTT; CDR3 protein: CSARLPGRSTDTQYF
V gene: TRBV20-1; D gene: NA; J gene: TRBJ1-1; clone size: NA; CDR3 DNA: TGCAGTGCTAGACGAGGACAGCCTGAAGCTTTCTTT; CDR3 protein: CSARRGQPEAFF
V gene: TRBV20-1; D gene: NA; J gene: TRBJ2-5; clone size: NA; CDR3 DNA: TGCAGTGCTAGAGATCAGCCCCAAGAGACCCAGTACTTC; CDR3 protein: CSARDQPQETQYF
V gene: TRBV7-2; D gene: NA; J gene: TRBJ1-2; clone size: NA; CDR3 DNA: TGTGCCAGCAGCTTAGCCGGGGCGCGAAGCTACACCTTC; CDR3 protein: CASSLAGARSYTF
V gene: TRBV7-9; D gene: TRBD2; J gene: TRBJ2-5; clone size: many; CDR3 DNA: TGTGCCAGCAGCTTGAGCGGGGGGACTCGAGAGACCCAGTACTTC; CDR3 protein: CASSLSGGTRETQYF
V gene: TRBV15; D gene: NA; J gene: TRBJ2-7; clone size: few; CDR3 DNA: TGTGCCACCAGCAGAGTTCAGAATGCCTACGAGCAGTACTTC; CDR3 protein: CATSRVQNAYEQYF
V gene: TRBV7-9; D gene: TRBD1; J gene: TRBJ2-7; clone size: NA; CDR3 DNA: TGTGCCAGCAGCTTAACCAGGGGGCTAAGCGAGCAGTACTTC; CDR3 protein: CASSLTRGLSEQYF
V gene: TRBV6-4; D gene: TRBD2; J gene: TRBJ2-7; clone size: few; CDR3 DNA: TGTGCCAGCAGTTACACTAGCGGGGGAACCTACGAGCAGTACTTC; CDR3 protein: CASSYTSGGTYEQYF
V gene: TRBV20-1; D gene: NA; J gene: TRBJ2-1; clone size: many; CDR3 DNA: TGCAGTGCGCCCTACCTGGGCAGCTCCTACAATGAGCAGTTCTTC; CDR3 protein: CSAPYLGSSYNEQFF
V gene: TRBV9; D gene: TRBD1; J gene: TRBJ2-1; clone size: many; CDR3 DNA: TGTGCCAGCAGCGCCCCGGGACAGATCTACAATGAGCAGTTCTTC; CDR3 protein: CASSAPGQIYNEQFF
V gene: TRBV7-3; D gene: NA; J gene: TRBJ1-6; clone size: NA; CDR3 DNA: TGTGCCAGCAGCTTAACGCAGGATTCACCCCTCCACTTT; CDR3 protein: CASSLTQDSPLHF
V gene: TRBV20-1; D gene: NA; J gene: TRBJ1-3; clone size: many; CDR3 DNA: TGCAGTGCTAGAGATGGGGGTAGACCTGGAAACACCATATATTTT; CDR3 protein: CSARDGGRPGNTIYF
V gene: TRBV28; D gene: TRBD1; J gene: TRBJ2-7; clone size: NA; CDR3 DNA: TGTGCCAGCAGTCGTACCGGGACAGGGGGCGTAGGGCGAGAGCAGTACTTC; CDR3 protein: CASSRTGTGGVGREQYF
V gene: TRBV10-3; D gene: TRBD1; J gene: TRBJ1-2; clone size: few; CDR3 DNA: TGTGCCATCACCCCCTTGGACAGGGACTATGGCTACACCTTC; CDR3 protein: CAITPLDRDYGYTF
V gene: TRBV2; D gene: NA; J gene: TRBJ2-1; clone size: NA; CDR3 DNA: TGTGCCAGCAGTGACTCAGTAAATGAGCAGTTCTTC; CDR3 protein: CASSDSVNEQFF
V gene: TRBV20-1; D gene: NA; J gene: TRBJ1-6; clone size: once; CDR3 DNA: TGCAGTGCTAGAGCCTCGGGGGAAAATTATTCACCCCTCCACTTT; CDR3 protein: CSARASGENYSPLHF
V gene: TRBV20-1; D gene: TRBD2; J gene: TRBJ2-7; clone size: NA; CDR3 DNA: TGCAGTGCCCTGGCTAGCGGGAGGGCTAGCGAGCAGTACTTC; CDR3 protein: CSALASGRASEQYF
V gene: TRBV20-1; D gene: NA; J gene: TRBJ2-5; clone size: few; CDR3 DNA: TGCAGTGCTAGACCCGAAGGCCGAGTGGAGACCCAGTACTTC; CDR3 protein: CSARPEGRVETQYF